This TCR beta chain was sequenced for a study of control samples from healthy donors and cancer patients. Unmatched junction bases numbered 11, after V lost 0 bases and J lost 0 bases. The CDR3 totals 18 residues. Per germline, CDR1 SGDLS and CDR2 YYNGEE. Produced via immunoSEQ multiplex PCR; TCRdb's table is partial and in-frame only. The sample lists about 110,000 clones; roughly 88% were seen once. The sequence came from a woman aged 55-70 years with lung cancer. What was sequenced was PBMCs. The rearrangement joins TRBV9 to TRBJ1-1, with TRBD1 matching 7 bases. The CDR3 DNA is TGTGCCAGCAGCGTAGAGCCCTCGGGACAGACCATGAACACTGAAGCTTTCTTT. Its translation: CASSVEPSGQTMNTEAFF.